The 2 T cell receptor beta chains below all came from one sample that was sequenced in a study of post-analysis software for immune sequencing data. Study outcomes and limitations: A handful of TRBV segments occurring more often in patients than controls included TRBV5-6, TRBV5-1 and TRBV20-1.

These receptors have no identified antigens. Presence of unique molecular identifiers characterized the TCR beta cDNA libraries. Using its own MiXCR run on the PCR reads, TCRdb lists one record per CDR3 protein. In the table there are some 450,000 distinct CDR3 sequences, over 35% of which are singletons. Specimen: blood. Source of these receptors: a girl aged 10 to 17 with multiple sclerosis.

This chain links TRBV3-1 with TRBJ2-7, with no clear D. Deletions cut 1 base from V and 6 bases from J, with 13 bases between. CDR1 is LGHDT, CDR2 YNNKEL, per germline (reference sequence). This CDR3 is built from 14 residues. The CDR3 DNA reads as TGTGCCAGCAGCCAAGTGATGAGGAGTGGCGAGCAGTACTTC. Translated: CASSQVMRSGEQYF.

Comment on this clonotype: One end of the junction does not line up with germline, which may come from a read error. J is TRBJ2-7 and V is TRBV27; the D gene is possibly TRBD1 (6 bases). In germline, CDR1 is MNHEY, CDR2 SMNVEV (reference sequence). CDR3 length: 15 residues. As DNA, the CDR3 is TGTGCCGGCAGTTTGTTTCTAGGGGGCTCCTACGAGCAGTACTTC. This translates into CAGSLFLGGSYEQYF.